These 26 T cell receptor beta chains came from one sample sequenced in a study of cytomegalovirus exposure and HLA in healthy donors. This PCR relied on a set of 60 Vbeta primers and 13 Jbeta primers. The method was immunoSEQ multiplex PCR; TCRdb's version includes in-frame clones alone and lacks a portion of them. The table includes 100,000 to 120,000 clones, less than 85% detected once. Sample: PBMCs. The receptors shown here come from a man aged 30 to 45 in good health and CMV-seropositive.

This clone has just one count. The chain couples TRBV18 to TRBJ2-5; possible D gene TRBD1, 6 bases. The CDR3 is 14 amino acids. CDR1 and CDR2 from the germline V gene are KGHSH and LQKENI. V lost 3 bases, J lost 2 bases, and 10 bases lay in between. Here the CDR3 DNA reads TGTGCCAGCTCACCTTCACAGGGTCAAGAGACCCAGTACTTC. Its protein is CASSPSQGQETQYF.

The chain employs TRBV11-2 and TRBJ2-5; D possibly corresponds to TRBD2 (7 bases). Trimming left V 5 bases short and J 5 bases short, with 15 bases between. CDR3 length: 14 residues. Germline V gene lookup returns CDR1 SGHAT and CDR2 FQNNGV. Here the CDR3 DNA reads TGTGCCAGCAGCCTCATAAGGGGGGGGGAGACCCAGTACTTC. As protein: CASSLIRGGETQYF. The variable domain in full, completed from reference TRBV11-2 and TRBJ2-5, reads EAGVAQSPRYKIIEKRQSVAFWCNPISGHATLYWYQQILGQGPKLLIQFQNNGVVDDSQLPKDRFSAERLKGVDSTLKIQPAKLEDSAVYLCASSLIRGGETQYFGPGTRLLVL.

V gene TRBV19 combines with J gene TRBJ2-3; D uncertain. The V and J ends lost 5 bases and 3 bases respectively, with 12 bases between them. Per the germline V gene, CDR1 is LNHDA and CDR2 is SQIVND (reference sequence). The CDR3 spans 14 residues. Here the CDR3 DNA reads TGTGCCAGTAGTCGCCTAGAAACGACAGATACGCAGTATTTT. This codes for CASSRLETTDTQYF. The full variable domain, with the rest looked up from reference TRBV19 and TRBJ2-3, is DGGITQSPKYLFRKEGQNVTLSCEQNLNHDAMYWYRQDPGQGLRLIYYSQIVNDFQKGDIAEGYSVSREKKESFPLTVTSAQKNPTAFYLCASSRLETTDTQYFGPGTRLTVL.

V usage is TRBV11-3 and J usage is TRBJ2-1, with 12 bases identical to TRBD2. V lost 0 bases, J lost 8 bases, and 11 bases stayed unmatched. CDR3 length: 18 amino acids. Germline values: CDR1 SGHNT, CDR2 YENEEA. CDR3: CASSLDGTSGSGADEQFF. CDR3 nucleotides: TGTGCCAGCAGCTTAGATGGGACTAGCGGGTCCGGAGCGGATGAGCAGTTCTTC. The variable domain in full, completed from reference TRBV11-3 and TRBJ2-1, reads EAGVVQSPRYKIIEKKQPVAFWCNPISGHNTLYWYLQNLGQGPELLIRYENEEAVDDSQLPKDRFSAERLKGVDSTLKIQPAELGDSAVYLCASSLDGTSGSGADEQFFGPGTRLTVL.

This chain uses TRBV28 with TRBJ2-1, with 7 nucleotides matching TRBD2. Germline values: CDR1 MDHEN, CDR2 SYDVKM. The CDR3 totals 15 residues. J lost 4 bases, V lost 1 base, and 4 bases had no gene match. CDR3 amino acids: CASSLSAGGYNEQFF. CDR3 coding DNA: TGTGCCAGCAGTTTATCCGCCGGGGGGTACAATGAGCAGTTCTTC.

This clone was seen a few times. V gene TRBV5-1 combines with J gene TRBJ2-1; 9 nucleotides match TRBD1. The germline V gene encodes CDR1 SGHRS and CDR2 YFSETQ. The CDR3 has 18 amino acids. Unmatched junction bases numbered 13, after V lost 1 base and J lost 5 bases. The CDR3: CASSLTAMGQGRNNEQFF. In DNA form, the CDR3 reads TGCGCCAGCAGCTTGACGGCTATGGGACAGGGCCGTAACAATGAGCAGTTCTTC.

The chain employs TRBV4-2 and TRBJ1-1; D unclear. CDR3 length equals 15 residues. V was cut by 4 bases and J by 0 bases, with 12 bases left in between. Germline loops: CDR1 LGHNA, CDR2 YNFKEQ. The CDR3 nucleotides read TGTGCCAGCAGCCCCGCGGAGCGTTTGAACACTGAAGCTTTCTTT. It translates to CASSPAERLNTEAFF.

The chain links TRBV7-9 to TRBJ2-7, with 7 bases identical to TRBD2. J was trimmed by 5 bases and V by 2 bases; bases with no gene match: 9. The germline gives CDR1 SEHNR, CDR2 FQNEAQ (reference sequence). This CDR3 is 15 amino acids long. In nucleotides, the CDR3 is TGTGCCAGCAGCTTACTGCGGGGGAGGTCGGACGAGCAGTACTTC. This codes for CASSLLRGRSDEQYF. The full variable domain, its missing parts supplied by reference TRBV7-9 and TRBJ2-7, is DTGVSQNPRHKITKRGQNVTFRCDPISEHNRLYWYRQTLGQGPEFLTYFQNEAQLEKSRLLSDRFSAERPKGSFSTLEIQRTEQGDSAMYLCASSLLRGRSDEQYFGPGTRLTVT.

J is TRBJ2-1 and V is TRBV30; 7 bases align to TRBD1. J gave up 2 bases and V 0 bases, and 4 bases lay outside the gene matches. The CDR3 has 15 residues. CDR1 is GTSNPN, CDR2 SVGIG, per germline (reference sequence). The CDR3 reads CAWSVGTVPYNEQFF. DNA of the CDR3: TGTGCCTGGAGTGTGGGGACAGTCCCCTACAATGAGCAGTTCTTC. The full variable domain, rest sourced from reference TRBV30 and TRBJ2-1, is SQTIHQWPATLVQPVGSPLSLECTVEGTSNPNLYWYRQAAGRGLQLLFYSVGIGQISSEVPQNLSASRPQDRQFILSSKKLLLSDSGFYLCAWSVGTVPYNEQFFGPGTRLTVL.

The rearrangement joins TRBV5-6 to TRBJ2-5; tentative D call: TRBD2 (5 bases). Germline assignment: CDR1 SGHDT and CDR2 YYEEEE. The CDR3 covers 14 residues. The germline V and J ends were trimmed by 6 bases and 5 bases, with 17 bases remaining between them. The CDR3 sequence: CASNPRSGWETQYF. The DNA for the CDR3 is TGTGCCAGCAATCCTCGGTCGGGGTGGGAGACCCAGTACTTC.

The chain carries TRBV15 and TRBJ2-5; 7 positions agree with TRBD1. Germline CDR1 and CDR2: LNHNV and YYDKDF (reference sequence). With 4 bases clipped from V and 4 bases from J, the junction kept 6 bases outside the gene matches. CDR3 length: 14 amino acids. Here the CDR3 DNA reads TGTGCCACCAGCACAGGACAGGTACTAGAGACCCAGTACTTC. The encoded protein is CATSTGQVLETQYF.

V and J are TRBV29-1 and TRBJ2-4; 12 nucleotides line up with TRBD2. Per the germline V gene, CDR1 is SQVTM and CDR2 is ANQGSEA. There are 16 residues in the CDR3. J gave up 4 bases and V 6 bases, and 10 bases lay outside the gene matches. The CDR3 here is CSVASGGASQKNIQYF. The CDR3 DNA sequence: TGCAGCGTCGCTAGCGGGGGGGCATCTCAAAAAAACATTCAGTACTTC.

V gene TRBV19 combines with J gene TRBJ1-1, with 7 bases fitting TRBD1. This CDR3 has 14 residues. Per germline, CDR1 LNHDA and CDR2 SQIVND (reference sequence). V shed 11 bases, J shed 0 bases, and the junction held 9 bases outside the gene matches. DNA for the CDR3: TGTGCCTCACACAGGGGCTGGATGAACACTGAAGCTTTCTTT. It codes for CASHRGWMNTEAFF. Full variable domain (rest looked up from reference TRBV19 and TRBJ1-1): DGGITQSPKYLFRKEGQNVTLSCEQNLNHDAMYWYRQDPGQGLRLIYYSQIVNDFQKGDIAEGYSVSREKKESFPLTVTSAQKNPTAFYLCASHRGWMNTEAFFGQGTRLTVV.

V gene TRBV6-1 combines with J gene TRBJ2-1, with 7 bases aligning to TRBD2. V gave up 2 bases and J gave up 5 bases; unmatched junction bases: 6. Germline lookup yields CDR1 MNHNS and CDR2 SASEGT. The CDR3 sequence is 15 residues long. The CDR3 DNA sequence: TGTGCCAGCAGTGAATTGGGGGGGGTAAACAATGAGCAGTTCTTC. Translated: CASSELGGVNNEQFF.

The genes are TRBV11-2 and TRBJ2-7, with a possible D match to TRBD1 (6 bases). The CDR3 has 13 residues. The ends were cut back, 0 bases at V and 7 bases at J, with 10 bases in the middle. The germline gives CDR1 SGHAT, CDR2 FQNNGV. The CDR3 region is CASSLDPDREQYF. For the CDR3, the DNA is TGTGCCAGCAGCTTAGATCCGGACAGAGAGCAGTACTTC.

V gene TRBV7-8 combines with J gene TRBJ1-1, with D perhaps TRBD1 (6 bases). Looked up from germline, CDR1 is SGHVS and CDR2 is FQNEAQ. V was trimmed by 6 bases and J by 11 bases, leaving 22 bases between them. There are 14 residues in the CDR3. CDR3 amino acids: CASSSGATGLKAFF. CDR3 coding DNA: TGTGCCAGCAGTTCCGGGGCCACAGGGTTAAAGGCTTTCTTT.

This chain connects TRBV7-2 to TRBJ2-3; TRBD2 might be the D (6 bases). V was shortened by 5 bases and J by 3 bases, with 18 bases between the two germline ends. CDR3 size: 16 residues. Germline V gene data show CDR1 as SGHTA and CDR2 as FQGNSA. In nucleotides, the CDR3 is TGTGCCAGCAGCCAAGACCGCGGCGGGGCTACAGATACGCAGTATTTT. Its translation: CASSQDRGGATDTQYF.

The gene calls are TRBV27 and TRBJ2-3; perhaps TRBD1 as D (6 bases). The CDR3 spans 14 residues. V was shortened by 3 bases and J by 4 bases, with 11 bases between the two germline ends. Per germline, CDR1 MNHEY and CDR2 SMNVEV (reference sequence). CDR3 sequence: CASSFVQGADTQYF. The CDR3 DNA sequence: TGTGCCAGCAGTTTTGTACAGGGCGCAGATACGCAGTATTTT.

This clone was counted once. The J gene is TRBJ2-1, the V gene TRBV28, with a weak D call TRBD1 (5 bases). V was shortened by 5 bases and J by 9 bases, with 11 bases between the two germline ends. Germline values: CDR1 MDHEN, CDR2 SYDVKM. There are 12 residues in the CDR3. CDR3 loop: CASSRRVVEQFF. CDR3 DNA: TGTGCCAGCAGTCGCAGGGTCGTTGAGCAGTTCTTC.

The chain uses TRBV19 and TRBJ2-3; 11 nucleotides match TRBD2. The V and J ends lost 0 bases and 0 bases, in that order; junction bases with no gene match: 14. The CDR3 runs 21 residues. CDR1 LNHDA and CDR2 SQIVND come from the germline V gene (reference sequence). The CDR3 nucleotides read TGTGCCAGTAGTATAGACTCTAGCGGGGGGCGTGGACCCCCAAGCACAGATACGCAGTATTTT. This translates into CASSIDSSGGRGPPSTDTQYF.

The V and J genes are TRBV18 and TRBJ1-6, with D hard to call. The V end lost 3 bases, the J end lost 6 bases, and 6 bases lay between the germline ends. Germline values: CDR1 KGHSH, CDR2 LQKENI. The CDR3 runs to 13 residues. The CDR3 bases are TGTGCCAGCTCACCGACGGGTAATTCACCCCTCCACTTT. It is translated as CASSPTGNSPLHF.

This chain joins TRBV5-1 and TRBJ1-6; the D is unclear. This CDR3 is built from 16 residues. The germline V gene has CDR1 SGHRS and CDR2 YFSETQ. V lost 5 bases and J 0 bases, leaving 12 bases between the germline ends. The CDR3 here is CASRLSGSSYNSPLHF. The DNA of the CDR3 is TGCGCCAGCAGGCTTTCAGGCAGCTCCTATAATTCACCCCTCCACTTT.

DNA for the CDR3: TGTGCCAGCAGCGTTAGCGGGGGCCCCTACAATGAGCAGTTCTTC. Translating gives CASSVSGGPYNEQFF. V is TRBV9 and J is TRBJ2-1, with 9 bases identical to TRBD2. V was clipped by 2 bases and J by 2 bases; unmatched bases: 2. This CDR3 is built from 15 residues. Germline loops: CDR1 SGDLS, CDR2 YYNGEE.

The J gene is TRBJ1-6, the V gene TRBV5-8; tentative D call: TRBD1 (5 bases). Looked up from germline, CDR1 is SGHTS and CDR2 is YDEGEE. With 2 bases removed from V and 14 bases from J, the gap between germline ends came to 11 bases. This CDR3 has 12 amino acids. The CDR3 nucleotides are TGTGCCAGCAGCTTTTCAGGGCCCTCCCTCCACTTT. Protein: CASSFSGPSLHF.

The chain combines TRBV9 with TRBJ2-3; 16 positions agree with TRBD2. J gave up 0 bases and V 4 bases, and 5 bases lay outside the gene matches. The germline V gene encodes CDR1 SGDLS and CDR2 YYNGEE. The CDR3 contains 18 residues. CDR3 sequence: CASSKGLAGGGSTDTQYF. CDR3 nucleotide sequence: TGTGCCAGCAGCAAGGGACTAGCGGGGGGGGGTAGCACAGATACGCAGTATTTT.

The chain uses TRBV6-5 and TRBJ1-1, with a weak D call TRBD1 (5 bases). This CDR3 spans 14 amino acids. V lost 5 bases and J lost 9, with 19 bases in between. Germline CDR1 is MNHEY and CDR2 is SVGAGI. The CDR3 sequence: CASSTGGTPHKAFF. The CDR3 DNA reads TGTGCCAGCAGTACGGGCGGGACCCCCCACAAAGCTTTCTTT.